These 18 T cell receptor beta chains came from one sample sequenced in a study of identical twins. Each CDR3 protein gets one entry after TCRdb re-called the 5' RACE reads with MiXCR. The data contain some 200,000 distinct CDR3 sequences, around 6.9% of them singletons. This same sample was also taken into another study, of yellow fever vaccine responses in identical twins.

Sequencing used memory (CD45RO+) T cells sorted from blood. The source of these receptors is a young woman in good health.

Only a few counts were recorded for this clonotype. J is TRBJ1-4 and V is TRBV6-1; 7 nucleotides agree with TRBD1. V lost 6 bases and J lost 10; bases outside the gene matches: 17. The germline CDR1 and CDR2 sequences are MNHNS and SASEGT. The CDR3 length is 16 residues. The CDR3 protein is CASSLRTGDHLRKLFF. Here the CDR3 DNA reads TGTGCCAGCAGCCTCAGGACAGGAGATCATCTCCGAAAACTGTTTTTT.

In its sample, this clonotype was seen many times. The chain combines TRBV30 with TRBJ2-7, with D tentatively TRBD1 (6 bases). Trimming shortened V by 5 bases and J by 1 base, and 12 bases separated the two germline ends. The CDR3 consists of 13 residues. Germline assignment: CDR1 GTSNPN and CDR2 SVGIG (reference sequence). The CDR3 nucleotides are TGTGCCTGGGCGAGGGACAAATCCTACGAGCAGTACTTC. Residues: CAWARDKSYEQYF.

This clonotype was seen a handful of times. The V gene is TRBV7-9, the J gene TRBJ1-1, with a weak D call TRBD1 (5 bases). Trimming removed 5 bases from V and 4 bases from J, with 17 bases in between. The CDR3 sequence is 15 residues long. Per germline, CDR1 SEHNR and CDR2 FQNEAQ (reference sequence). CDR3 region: CASSPPGTSATEAFF. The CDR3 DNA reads TGTGCCAGCAGCCCCCCCGGGACCTCGGCCACTGAAGCTTTCTTT.

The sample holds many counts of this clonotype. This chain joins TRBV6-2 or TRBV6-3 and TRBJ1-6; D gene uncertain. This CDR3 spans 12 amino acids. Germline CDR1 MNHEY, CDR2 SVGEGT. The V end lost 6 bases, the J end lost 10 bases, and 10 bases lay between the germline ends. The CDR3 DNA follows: TGTGCCAGCAGCTTCGGCGGGTCACCCCTCCACTTT. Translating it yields CASSFGGSPLHF.

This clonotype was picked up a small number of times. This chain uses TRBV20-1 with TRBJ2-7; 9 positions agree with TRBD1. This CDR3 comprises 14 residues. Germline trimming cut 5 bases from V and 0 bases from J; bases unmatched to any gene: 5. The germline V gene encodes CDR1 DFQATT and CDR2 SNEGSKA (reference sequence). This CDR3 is CSAHPGQGSYEQYF. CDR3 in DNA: TGCAGTGCTCATCCGGGACAGGGCTCCTACGAGCAGTACTTC.

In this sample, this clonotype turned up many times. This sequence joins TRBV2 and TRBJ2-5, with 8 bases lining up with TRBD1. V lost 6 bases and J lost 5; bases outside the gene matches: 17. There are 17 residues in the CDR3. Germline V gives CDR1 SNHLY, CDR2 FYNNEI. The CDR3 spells CASRGGFKDRVTETQYF. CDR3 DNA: TGTGCCAGCAGAGGAGGGTTCAAGGACAGGGTGACGGAGACCCAGTACTTC.

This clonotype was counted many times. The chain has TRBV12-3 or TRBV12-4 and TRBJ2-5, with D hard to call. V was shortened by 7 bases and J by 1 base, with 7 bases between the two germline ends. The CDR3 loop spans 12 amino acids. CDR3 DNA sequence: TGTGCCAGCACTGACGGCCAAGAGACCCAGTACTTC. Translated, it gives CASTDGQETQYF.

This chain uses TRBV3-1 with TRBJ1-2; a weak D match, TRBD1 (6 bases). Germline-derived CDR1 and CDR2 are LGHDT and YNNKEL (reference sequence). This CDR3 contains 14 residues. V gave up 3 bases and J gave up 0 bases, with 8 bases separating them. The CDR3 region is CASSQGQANYGYTF. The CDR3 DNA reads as TGTGCCAGCAGCCAGGGACAAGCTAACTATGGCTACACCTTC.

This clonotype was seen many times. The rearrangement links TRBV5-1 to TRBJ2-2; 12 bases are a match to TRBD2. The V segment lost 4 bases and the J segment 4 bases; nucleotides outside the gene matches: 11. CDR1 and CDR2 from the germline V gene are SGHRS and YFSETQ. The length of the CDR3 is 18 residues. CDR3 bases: TGCGCCAGCAGCCTGGGACTAGCGGGCCCGACGAGCACCGGGGAGCTGTTTTTT. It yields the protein CASSLGLAGPTSTGELFF.

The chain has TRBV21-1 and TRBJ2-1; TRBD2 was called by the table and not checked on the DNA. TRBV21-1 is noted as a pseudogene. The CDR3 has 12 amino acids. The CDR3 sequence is CASDARINEQFF. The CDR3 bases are TGTGCCAGCGACGCTAGGATCAATGAGCAGTTCTTC.

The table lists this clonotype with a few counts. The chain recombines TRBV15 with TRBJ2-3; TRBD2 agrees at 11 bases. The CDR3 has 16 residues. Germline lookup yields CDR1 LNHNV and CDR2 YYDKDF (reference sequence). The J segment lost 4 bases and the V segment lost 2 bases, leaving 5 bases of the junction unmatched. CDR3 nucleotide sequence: TGTGCCACCAGCAGACGTAGCGGGGGGGCCCCAGATACGCAGTATTTT. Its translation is CATSRRSGGAPDTQYF.

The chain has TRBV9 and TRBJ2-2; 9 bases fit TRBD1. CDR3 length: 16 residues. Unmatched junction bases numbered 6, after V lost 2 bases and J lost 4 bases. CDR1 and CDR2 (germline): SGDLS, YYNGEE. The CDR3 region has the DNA TGTGCCAGCAGCGTGGGACAGGGTGCAGTCACCGGGGAGCTGTTTTTT. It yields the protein CASSVGQGAVTGELFF.

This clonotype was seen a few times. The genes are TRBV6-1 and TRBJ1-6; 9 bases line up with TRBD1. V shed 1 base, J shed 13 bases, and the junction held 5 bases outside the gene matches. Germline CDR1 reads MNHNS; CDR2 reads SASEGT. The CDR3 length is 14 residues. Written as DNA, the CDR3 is TGTGCCAGCAGTGAAGGGACAGGGGCTTCGCCCCTCCACTTT. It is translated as CASSEGTGASPLHF.

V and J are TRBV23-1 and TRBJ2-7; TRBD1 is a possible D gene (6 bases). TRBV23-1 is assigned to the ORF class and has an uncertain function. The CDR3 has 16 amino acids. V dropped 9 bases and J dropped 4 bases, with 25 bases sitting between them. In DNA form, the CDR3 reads TGCGCCAGTCCTCCTCCGGGACACCTCTTGATTTACGAGCAGTACTTC. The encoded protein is CASPPPGHLLIYEQYF.

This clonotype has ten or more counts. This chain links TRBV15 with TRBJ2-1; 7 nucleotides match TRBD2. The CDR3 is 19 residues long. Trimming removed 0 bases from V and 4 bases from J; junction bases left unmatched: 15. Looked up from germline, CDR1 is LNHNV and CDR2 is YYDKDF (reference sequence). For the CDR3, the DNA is TGTGCCACCAGCAGAGACTATCCCAGGGCGGGAGTTAGGTACAATGAGCAGTTCTTC. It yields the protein CATSRDYPRAGVRYNEQFF.

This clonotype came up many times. The CDR3 region is CASSLATGQTQYF. Here the CDR3 DNA reads TGTGCCAGCAGCTTAGCGACTGGCCAGACCCAGTACTTC. The gene calls are TRBV7-2 and TRBJ2-5; D unclear. There are 13 residues in the CDR3. With 0 bases removed from V and 6 bases from J, the gap between germline ends came to 8 bases. Germline CDR1 and CDR2: SGHTA and FQGNSA.

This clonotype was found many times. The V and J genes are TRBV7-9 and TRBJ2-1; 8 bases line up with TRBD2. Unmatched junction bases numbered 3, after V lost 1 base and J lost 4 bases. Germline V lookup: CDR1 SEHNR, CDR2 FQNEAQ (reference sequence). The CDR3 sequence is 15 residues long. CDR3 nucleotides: TGTGCCAGCAGCTTAGGACCGGGAGGGTACAATGAGCAGTTCTTC. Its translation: CASSLGPGGYNEQFF.

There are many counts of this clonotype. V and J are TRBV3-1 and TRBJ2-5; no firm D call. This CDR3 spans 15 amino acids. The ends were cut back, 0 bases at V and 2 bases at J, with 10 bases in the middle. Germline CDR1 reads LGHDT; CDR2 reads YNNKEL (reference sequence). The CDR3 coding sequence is TGTGCCAGCAGCCAAGACCCCGCAGGTCAAGAGACCCAGTACTTC. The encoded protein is CASSQDPAGQETQYF.